This T cell receptor (beta chain) emerged from a study of type 1 and type 2 diabetes patients (dated by TCRdb to the mid-2010s). In terms of the full investigation: The cohort comprised some ten type 1 diabetes patients, a few type 2 diabetes patients and six or seven nondiabetic controls recruited in China. Across the study, CD4+ and CD8+ T cells were positively selected from PBMCs using CD4 or CD8 MicroBeads on MACS columns. Altogether, under 25,000,000 paired-end reads were produced across the whole study. The study used high-throughput sequencing to profile TCRbeta repertoires and compare individuals with type 1 diabetes, type 2 diabetes and no diabetes. Type 2 diabetes patients were included as a disease comparison group for the type 1 diabetes patients. When roughly 20-cycle amplification was compared with roughly 27-cycle amplification, V gene usage looked similar, suggesting that primer efficiencies were similar and PCR bias was random. Sequencing of the TCRbeta libraries was paired-end and was performed on Illumina HiSeq 2000 or MiSeq instruments.

Study-wide conclusions, independent of this receptor: Type 2 diabetes patients had few highly-expanded CD4+ clones (median one), and those clones made up a median approximately 3.9% of reads. Type 2 diabetes repertoires showed high diversity, significantly greater than type 1 diabetes repertoires in both CD4+ and CD8+ T cells. V and J gene usage patterns of type 2 diabetes and control samples were highly correlated, averaging around 0.97 between samples. Only a limited number of T2D and control samples were sequenced, so some T1D-only HECs might also appear in more T2D or control samples. The study groups were not matched for age and gender, which could bias interpretation.

CDR1 and CDR2, looked up from the germline V gene, are MDHEN and SYDVKM. The CDR3, from cysteine to phenylalanine, totals 14 residues. The read is trimmed to its CDR3 DNA, 42 bases read in frame from base 1. Trimming takes 3 bases from V and 1 base from J, and the germline ends sit 9 bases apart. TCRdb names Illumina MiSeq as the instrument used. TCRbeta CDR3 amplification used genomic DNA from the sorted T cell subsets as template. The TCRbeta CDR3 region was amplified by multiplex PCR using 30 forward and 13 reverse primers. PCR products were purified with AMPure XP beads, then indices and adaptors were added in a second roughly 25-cycle PCR. Before sequencing, libraries were gel-purified with the QIAquick Gel Extraction Kit. Regarding the original processing steps: FLASH was used to merge paired-end reads, and IgBLAST was used to align the merged reads to IMGT V, D and J germline references. Reads with below 70% alignment identity to germline references were discarded, and roughly 11 million reads were retained study-wide. IMGT definitions were followed to assign CDR3 boundaries, reading frame and productivity. A highly-expanded clone was defined as any clone making up 1% or more of reads, and normalized Shannon entropy served as the measure of diversity. Group differences in Shannon entropy were tested with unpaired two-tailed t-tests. TCRdb reprocessed the public reads (quality trimming at Q25 with fastp, clone calling with MiXCR) and kept in-frame beta chains. Each CDR3 protein appears once, grouped with its most common genes and DNA. For this entry, the V and J calls and clone size follow TCRdb and not the study's own pipeline. Here the sample has fewer than 300,000 distinct CDR3 sequences; around 47% occur a single time. The ten top clones hold approximately 15% of the sample.

Standard classification criteria for type 1 or type 2 diabetes were met by all diabetic patients, and glucose and C-peptide were assessed by WHO-recommended methods. Donors with other autoimmune diseases or infections within the previous four weeks were excluded. From each participant, 7.5 to 10 milliliters of peripheral blood were collected. LymphoPrep density separation was used to isolate PBMCs. As regards this clonotype: Its antigen target is currently unknown. Base qualities are not at hand, and no much larger clone is one base apart.

The TCR sequence derives from a man aged 18 to 29 with type 2 diabetes. The sequence is built from TRBV28 and TRBJ1-1, with the D gene too uncertain to name. The sequencing sample was made of peripheral blood mononuclear cells (PBMCs). The CDR3 protein is CASSFNRPNTEAFF. The DNA reads TGTGCCAGCAGTTTCAACAGACCGAACACTGAAGCTTTCTTT.